These T cell receptor beta chains were read from a single sample in a study of OX40 agonist ivuxolimab in advanced cancers. Profiling relied on immunoSEQ multiplex PCR, and the TCRdb table lists in-frame clones only, not all of them. This table has approximately 80,000 clones, just over 90% appearing once. Sequencing used CD4+ or CD8+ T cells sorted from blood, obtained in a trial of the OX40 agonist ivuxolimab. These receptor sequences come from an adult with an advanced solid tumor such as melanoma, head and neck, liver or kidney cancer. Both conserved end residues are part of each CDR3. A D gene is named only where the DNA matches it firmly. Not every row has a clone size; where given, it reads once, few, many or a size class.

v_call	d_call	j_call	clone_size	cdr3_nt	cdr3_aa
TRBV29-1	.	TRBJ1-1	.	TGCAGCGCTCCCTTCAGGGGTGGGTCTGAAGCTTTCTTT	CSAPFRGGSEAFF
TRBV10-3	TRBD1	TRBJ2-1	.	TGTGCCATCGGGGGGACAGGTACCTACAATGAGCAGTTCTTC	CAIGGTGTYNEQFF
TRBV10-3	TRBD2	TRBJ2-2	.	TGTGCCATCAGTGAAGCTAGCGGGGGGACCGGGGAGCTGTTTTTT	CAISEASGGTGELFF
TRBV5-1	.	TRBJ2-2	.	TGCGCCAGCAGCCCAGGGAACACCGGGGAGCTGTTTTTT	CASSPGNTGELFF
TRBV11-2	.	TRBJ1-1	.	TGTGCCAGCAGCTTAGAGGTTATGGGGGGGAGTACTGAAGCTTTCTTT	CASSLEVMGGSTEAFF
TRBV18	TRBD2	TRBJ2-6	.	TGTGCCAGCTCACCACTTAGCGGGACCCACTCTGGGGCCAACGTCCTGACTTTC	CASSPLSGTHSGANVLTF
TRBV6-6	.	TRBJ2-7	.	TGTGCCAGCAGTTCCACCTGGGACGTCGAGCAGTACTTC	CASSSTWDVEQYF
TRBV7-8	.	TRBJ1-1	.	TGTGCCAGCAGCTTAGAGGGGTCGAACACTGAAGCTTTCTTT	CASSLEGSNTEAFF
TRBV28	.	TRBJ1-2	.	TGTGCCAGCAGGAGACAGACCGCTAGCTATGGCTACACCTTC	CASRRQTASYGYTF
TRBV28	.	TRBJ1-2	.	TGTGCCAGCAGTGGACCCCTCTCATACTATGGCTACACCTTC	CASSGPLSYYGYTF
TRBV5-8	.	TRBJ1-2	.	TGTGCCAGCAGCTTTGGGGCCTGGGGTGGCTACACCTTC	CASSFGAWGGYTF
TRBV4-1	.	TRBJ2-7	.	TGCGCCAGCAGCCGCTCAGGTCCCGGGGCCTACGAGCAGTACTTC	CASSRSGPGAYEQYF
TRBV11-3	.	TRBJ2-7	.	TGTGCCAGCAGCTTAATCGGGTCAGGGGGGGGAGGGCAGTACTTC	CASSLIGSGGGGQYF
TRBV29-1	TRBD1	TRBJ2-3	.	TGCAGCGTTGGACAGGGAAGTTGGGACACAGATACGCAGTATTTT	CSVGQGSWDTDTQYF
TRBV11-3	.	TRBJ2-7	.	TGTGCCAGCAGCTTAGATCAGAGGGGAGGCGAGCAGTACTTC	CASSLDQRGGEQYF
TRBV10-3	TRBD2	TRBJ2-3	.	TGTGCCATCATGAGATCGAGCGGGAGGACAGATACGCAGTATTTT	CAIMRSSGRTDTQYF
TRBV2	.	TRBJ1-5	.	TGTGCCAGCAGTTTTGGGCTTAACAATCAGCCCCAGCATTTT	CASSFGLNNQPQHF
TRBV7-9	.	TRBJ2-5	.	TGTGCCAGCAGCTTAGAGGTGGGGCGCCAAGAGACCCAGTACTTC	CASSLEVGRQETQYF
TRBV6-1	.	TRBJ2-1	.	TGTGCCAGCAGTGCGTGGTCAGGGACGGGCAATGAGCAGTTCTTC	CASSAWSGTGNEQFF
TRBV28	.	TRBJ1-3	.	TGTGCCAGCAGCCACCACTCTGGAAACACCATATATTTT	CASSHHSGNTIYF
TRBV2	TRBD1	TRBJ1-5	once	TGTGCCAGCAGCCAGGACAGGGTCAATCAGCCCCAGCATTTT	CASSQDRVNQPQHF
TRBV4-3	TRBD1	TRBJ2-2	.	TGCGCCAGCAGCCAAGTTTCCACAGGGGCCAATACCGGGGAGCTGTTTTTT	CASSQVSTGANTGELFF
TRBV28	.	TRBJ1-1	few	TGTGCCAGCAGTAAATACGCGAACACTGAAGCTTTCTTT	CASSKYANTEAFF
TRBV6-5	.	TRBJ2-7	.	TGTGCCAGCAGGTCGGGTTTTCACTCCTACGAGCAGTACTTC	CASRSGFHSYEQYF
TRBV10-3	.	TRBJ2-4	.	TGTGCCATCAGTGAGAGGGGCATACAGTACTTC	CAISERGIQYF
TRBV4-2	TRBD1	TRBJ1-5	.	TGTGCCAGCAGCCAAGGGGGGACAGGAGATCAGCCCCAGCATTTT	CASSQGGTGDQPQHF
TRBV19	TRBD1	TRBJ2-7	.	TGTGCCAGTAGAATGCCGGGACAGGGCCACGAGCAGTACTTC	CASRMPGQGHEQYF
TRBV11-1	TRBD1	TRBJ2-3	.	TGTGCCAGCAGCTACGACAGGGCAGATACGCAGTATTTT	CASSYDRADTQYF
TRBV6-1	.	TRBJ2-3	.	TGTGCCAGCAGTGGGAGAGGGGCTACAGATACGCAGTATTTT	CASSGRGATDTQYF
TRBV7-3	.	TRBJ2-6	few	TGTGCCAGCAGCTTAGGATTTTCTGGGGCCAACGTCCTGACTTTC	CASSLGFSGANVLTF
TRBV5-4	TRBD2	TRBJ2-5	.	TGTGCCAGCAGCTTGGAGGCTAGCGGGGAGACCCAGTACTTC	CASSLEASGETQYF
TRBV5-4	.	TRBJ2-2	.	TGTGCCAGCAGTCCCCCGGGAACGAGAAGCTCCGGGGAGCTGTTTTTT	CASSPPGTRSSGELFF
TRBV6-4	.	TRBJ2-3	.	TGTGCCAGCAGTGACGGGCTGGGGAGCACAGATACGCAGTATTTT	CASSDGLGSTDTQYF
TRBV5-4	.	TRBJ2-1	.	TGTGCCAGCAGCTTGGATGGCAGGGCCCACAATGAGCAGTTCTTC	CASSLDGRAHNEQFF
TRBV2	TRBD1	TRBJ1-6	.	TGTGCCAGCGCGACAGGGGTTTTTTCACCCCTCCACTTT	CASATGVFSPLHF
TRBV18	.	TRBJ2-2	.	TGTGCCAGCTCACCACCGTCGCGGGACTCCGGGGAGCTGTTTTTT	CASSPPSRDSGELFF
TRBV21-1	.	TRBJ2-7	.	TGTGCCAGCAAAAGGGACAGGGGGCGTATGGGTCGGTACGAGCAGTACTTC	CASKRDRGRMGRYEQYF
TRBV6-5	TRBD1	TRBJ1-6	once	TGTGCCAGCAGTGTCGACAGGGGTAATTCACCCCTCCACTTT	CASSVDRGNSPLHF
TRBV28	.	TRBJ1-2	.	TGTGCCAGCAGTAGGATTTTAGGGGCCGGGACGGAGACTAACTATGGCTACACCTTC	CASSRILGAGTETNYGYTF
TRBV19	TRBD1	TRBJ2-7	once	TGTGCCAGTAGTATCCTAGAACAGGGGACCTACGAGCAGTACTTC	CASSILEQGTYEQYF
TRBV13	.	TRBJ1-2	.	TGTGCCAGCAGCCAAAGGGAAGGCTATGGCTACACCTTC	CASSQREGYGYTF
TRBV6-6	.	TRBJ2-2	.	TGTGCCAGCAGCCCATTTTCCGCGAACACCGGGGAGCTGTTTTTT	CASSPFSANTGELFF
TRBV6-1	TRBD1	TRBJ2-2	.	TGTGCCAGCATCTCTGGACAGGGATCCACCGGGGAGCTGTTTTTT	CASISGQGSTGELFF
TRBV5-1	.	TRBJ2-5	few	TGCGCCAGCAGCTTGTTGGAAGAGACCCAGTACTTC	CASSLLEETQYF
TRBV5-1	TRBD1	TRBJ1-1	.	TGCGCCAGCAGCATCCTCGGACAGGGTCGGGCTGAAGCTTTCTTT	CASSILGQGRAEAFF
TRBV7-2	.	TRBJ1-2	.	TGTGCCAGCAGCTTAGACGGCCACTATGGCTACACCTTC	CASSLDGHYGYTF
TRBV6-6	.	TRBJ2-7	.	TGTGCCAGCAGCCGGACAGTCTACGAGCAGTACTTC	CASSRTVYEQYF
TRBV7-3	TRBD1	TRBJ2-3	once	TGTGCCAGCAGCCCTGGACAGGGTGCCACAGATACGCAGTATTTT	CASSPGQGATDTQYF
TRBV19	.	TRBJ2-7	.	TGTGCCAGTAGTATAGGATTATCCTTTGTGGGCTACGAGCAGTACTTC	CASSIGLSFVGYEQYF
TRBV28	.	TRBJ1-3	once	TGTGCCAGCAGCCCCGGGGGGGCGAGGGACACCATATATTTT	CASSPGGARDTIYF